This T cell receptor (beta chain) was recorded in a study of memory B cells and T cells in multiple sclerosis. The length of the CDR3 is 13 residues. Germline values: CDR1 SNHLY, CDR2 FYNNEI. The V and J ends lost 8 bases and 4 bases, in that order; junction bases with no gene match: 5. TCRdb's copy holds only in-frame clones and misses some; the assay was immunoSEQ multiplex PCR. Of approximately 7,800 clones listed, roughly 53% were seen once; the top ten hold 30% to 35%. The sequence was collected from a human donor with multiple sclerosis. V gene TRBV2 combines with J gene TRBJ2-3, with 8 bases identical to TRBD2. Sequences were obtained from memory (CD45RO+) CD8+ T cells from blood. DNA of the CDR3: TGTGCCAGCCGGGGGGGCCTCTCAGATACGCAGTATTTT. Translation gives CASRGGLSDTQYF.